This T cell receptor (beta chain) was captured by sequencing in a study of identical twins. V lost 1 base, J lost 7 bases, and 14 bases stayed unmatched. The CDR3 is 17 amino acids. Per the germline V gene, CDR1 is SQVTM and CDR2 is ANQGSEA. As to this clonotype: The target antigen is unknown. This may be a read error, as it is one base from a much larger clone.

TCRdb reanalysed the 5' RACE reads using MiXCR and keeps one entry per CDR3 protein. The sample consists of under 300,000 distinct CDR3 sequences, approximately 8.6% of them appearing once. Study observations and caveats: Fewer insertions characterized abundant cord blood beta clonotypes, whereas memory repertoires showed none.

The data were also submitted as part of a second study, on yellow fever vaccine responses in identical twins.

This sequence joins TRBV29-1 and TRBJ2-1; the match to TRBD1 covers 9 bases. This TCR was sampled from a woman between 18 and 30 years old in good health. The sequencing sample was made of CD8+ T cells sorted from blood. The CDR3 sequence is CSVEARWGQGPQNEQFF. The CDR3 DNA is TGCAGCGTTGAAGCCCGATGGGGACAGGGTCCACAAAATGAGCAGTTCTTC.